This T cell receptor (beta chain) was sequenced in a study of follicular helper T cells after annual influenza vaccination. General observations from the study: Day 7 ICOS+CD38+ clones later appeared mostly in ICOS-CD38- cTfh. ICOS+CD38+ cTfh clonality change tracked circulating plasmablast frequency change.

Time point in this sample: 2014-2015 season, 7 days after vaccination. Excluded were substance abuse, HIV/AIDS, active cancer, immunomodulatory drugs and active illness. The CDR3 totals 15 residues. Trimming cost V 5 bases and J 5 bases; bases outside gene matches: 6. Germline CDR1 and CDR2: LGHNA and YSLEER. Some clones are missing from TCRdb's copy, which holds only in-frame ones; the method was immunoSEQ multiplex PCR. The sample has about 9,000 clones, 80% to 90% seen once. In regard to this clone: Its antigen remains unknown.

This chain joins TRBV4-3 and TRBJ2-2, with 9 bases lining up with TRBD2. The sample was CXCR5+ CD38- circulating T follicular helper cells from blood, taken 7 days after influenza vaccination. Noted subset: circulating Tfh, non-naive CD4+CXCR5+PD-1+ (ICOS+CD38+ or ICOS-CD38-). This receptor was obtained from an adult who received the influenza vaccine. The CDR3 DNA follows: TGCGCCAGCAGCGTGGTAGCGGGAGTTACCGGGGAGCTGTTTTTT. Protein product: CASSVVAGVTGELFF.